The sequence of this TCR beta chain was determined in a study of T cells in Graves' hyperthyroidism and ophthalmopathy. Study context: The initial diagnosis was the point when peripheral blood was collected, ahead of any treatment. Findings of the study overall: Expanded thyroid clonotypes (above 0.001) were mostly also found in blood.

At least ten counts were recorded for this clonotype. Its target is not known. Diagnoses rested on clinical symptoms, serum thyroxine and TRAb, thyroid ultrasound and orbital computed tomography. The V end was cut by 1 base, the J end by 2 bases, with 9 bases between. Germline CDR1 is SQVTM and CDR2 is ANQGSEA. The CDR3 runs to 14 residues. Amplification of TCR beta CDR3 regions used RNA as the template. The HTBI primer set was used in a first-round RT-PCR of the TCR CDR3. TCRdb redid the calling of the multiplex PCR reads with MiXCR, one entry per CDR3 protein. Found here are under 650,000 distinct CDR3 sequences, about a sixth of them singletons; the top ten hold 3.8%.

The TCR comes from a woman younger than 45 with Graves' hyperthyroidism. The chain uses TRBV29-1 and TRBJ2-1; possibly TRBD1 for D (6 bases). Sample: blood. The CDR3 protein is CSVEGGQPYNEQFF. The CDR3 nucleotides read TGCAGCGTTGAAGGGGGACAACCCTACAATGAGCAGTTCTTC.